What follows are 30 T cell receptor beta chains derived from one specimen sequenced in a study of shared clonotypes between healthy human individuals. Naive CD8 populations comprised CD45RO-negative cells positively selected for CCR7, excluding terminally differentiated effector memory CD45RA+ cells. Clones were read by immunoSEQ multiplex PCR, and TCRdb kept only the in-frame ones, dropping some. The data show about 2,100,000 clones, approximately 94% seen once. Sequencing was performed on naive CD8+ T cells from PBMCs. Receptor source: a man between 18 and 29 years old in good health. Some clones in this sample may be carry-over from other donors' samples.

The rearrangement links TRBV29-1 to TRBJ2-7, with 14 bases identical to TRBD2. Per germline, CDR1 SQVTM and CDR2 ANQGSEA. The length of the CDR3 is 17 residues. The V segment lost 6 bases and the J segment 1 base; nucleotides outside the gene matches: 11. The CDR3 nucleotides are TGCAGCGTCCTGGGACTAGCGGGAGTCGGAATATCCTACGAGCAGTACTTC. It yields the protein CSVLGLAGVGISYEQYF.

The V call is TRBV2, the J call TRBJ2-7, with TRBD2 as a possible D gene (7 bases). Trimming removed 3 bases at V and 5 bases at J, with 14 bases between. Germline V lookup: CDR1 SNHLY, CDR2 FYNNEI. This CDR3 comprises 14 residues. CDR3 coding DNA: TGTGCCAGCAGTGAGGGGGGGCGCATCAACGAGCAGTACTTC. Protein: CASSEGGRINEQYF.

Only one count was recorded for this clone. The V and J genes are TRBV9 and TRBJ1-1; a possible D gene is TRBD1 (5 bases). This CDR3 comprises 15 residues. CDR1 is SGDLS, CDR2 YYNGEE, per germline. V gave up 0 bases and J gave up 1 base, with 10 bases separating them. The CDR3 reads CASSVGDSRNTEAFF. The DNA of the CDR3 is TGTGCCAGCAGCGTAGGGGACTCAAGGAACACTGAAGCTTTCTTT.

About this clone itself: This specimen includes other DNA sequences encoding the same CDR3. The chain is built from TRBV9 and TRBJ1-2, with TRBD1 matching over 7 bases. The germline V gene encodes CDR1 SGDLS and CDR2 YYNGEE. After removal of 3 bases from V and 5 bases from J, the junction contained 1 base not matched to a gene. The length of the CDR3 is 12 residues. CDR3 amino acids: CASSGQGYGYTF. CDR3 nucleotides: TGTGCCAGCAGCGGACAGGGTTATGGCTACACCTTC.

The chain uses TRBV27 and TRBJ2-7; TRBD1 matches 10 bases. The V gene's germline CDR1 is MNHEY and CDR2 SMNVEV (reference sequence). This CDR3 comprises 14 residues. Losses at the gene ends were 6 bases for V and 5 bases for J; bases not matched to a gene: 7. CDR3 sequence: CASRRQGAADEQYF. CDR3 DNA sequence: TGTGCCAGCAGGCGACAGGGGGCGGCCGACGAGCAGTACTTC.

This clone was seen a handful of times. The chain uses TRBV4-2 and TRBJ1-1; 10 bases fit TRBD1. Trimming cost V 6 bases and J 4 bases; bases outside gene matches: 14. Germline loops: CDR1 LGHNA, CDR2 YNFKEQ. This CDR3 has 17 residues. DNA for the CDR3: TGTGCCAGCAGTTACGGACAGGGGGAGGGTAGAGGCACTGAAGCTTTCTTT. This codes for CASSYGQGEGRGTEAFF.

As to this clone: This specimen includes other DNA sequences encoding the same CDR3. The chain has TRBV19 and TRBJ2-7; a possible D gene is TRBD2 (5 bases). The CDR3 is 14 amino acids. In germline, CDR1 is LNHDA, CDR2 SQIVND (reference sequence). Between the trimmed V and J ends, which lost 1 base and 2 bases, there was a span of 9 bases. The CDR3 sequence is CASSIGGAAYEQYF. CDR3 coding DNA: TGTGCCAGTAGTATAGGGGGAGCGGCCTACGAGCAGTACTTC.

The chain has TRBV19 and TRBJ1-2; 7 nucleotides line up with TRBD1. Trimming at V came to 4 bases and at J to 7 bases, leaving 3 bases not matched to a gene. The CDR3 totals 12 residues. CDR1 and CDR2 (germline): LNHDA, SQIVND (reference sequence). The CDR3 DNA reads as TGTGCCAGTAGTACACAGGGGTTTGGCTACACCTTC. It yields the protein CASSTQGFGYTF. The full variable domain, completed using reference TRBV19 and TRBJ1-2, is DGGITQSPKYLFRKEGQNVTLSCEQNLNHDAMYWYRQDPGQGLRLIYYSQIVNDFQKGDIAEGYSVSREKKESFPLTVTSAQKNPTAFYLCASSTQGFGYTFGSGTRLTVV.

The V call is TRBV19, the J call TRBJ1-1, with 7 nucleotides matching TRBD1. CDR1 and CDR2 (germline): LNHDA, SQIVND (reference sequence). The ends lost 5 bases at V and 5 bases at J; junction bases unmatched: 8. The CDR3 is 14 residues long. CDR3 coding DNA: TGTGCCAGTAGTGATCCAGGGGGGAGGACTGAAGCTTTCTTT. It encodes CASSDPGGRTEAFF.

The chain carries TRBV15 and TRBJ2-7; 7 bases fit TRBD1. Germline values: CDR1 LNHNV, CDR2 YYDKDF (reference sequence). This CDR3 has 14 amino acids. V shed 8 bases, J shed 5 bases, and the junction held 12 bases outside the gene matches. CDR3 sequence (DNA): TGTGCCACCGCACCGGGACAGCTCTTTAACGAGCAGTACTTC. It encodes CATAPGQLFNEQYF.

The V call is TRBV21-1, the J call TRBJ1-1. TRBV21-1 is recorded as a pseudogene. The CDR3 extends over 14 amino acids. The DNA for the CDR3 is TGTGCCAGCATCTTCTGGGGGAGTGCCACTGAAGCTTTCTTT. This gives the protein CASIFWGSATEAFF.

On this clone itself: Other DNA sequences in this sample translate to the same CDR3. DNA of the CDR3: TGTGCCAGCAGTTACTCTGGGGCCAACGTCCTGACTTTC. Residues: CASSYSGANVLTF. V is TRBV28 and J is TRBJ2-6; D ambiguous. This CDR3 region has 13 residues. V lost 4 bases and J 0 bases, leaving 1 base between the germline ends. The germline CDR1 and CDR2 sequences are MDHEN and SYDVKM.

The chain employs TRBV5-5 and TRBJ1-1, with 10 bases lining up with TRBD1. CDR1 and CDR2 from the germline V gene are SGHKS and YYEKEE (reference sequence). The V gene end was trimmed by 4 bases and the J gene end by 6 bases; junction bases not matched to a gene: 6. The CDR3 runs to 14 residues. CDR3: CASSAGQGSSEAFF. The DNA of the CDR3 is TGTGCCAGCAGCGCGGGACAGGGGAGTTCTGAAGCTTTCTTT.

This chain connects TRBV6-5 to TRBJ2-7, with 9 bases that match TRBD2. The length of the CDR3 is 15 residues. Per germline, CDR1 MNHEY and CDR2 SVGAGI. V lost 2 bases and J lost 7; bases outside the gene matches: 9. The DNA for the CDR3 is TGTGCCAGCAGTTACGCTGGCGGGAGGGCGGGTGAGCAGTACTTC. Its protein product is CASSYAGGRAGEQYF.

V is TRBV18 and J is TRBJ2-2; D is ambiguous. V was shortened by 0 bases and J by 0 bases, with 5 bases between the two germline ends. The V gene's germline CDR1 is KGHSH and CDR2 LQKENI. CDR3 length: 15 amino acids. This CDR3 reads CASSPPAANTGELFF. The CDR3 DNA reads TGTGCCAGCTCACCACCGGCGGCGAACACCGGGGAGCTGTTTTTT.

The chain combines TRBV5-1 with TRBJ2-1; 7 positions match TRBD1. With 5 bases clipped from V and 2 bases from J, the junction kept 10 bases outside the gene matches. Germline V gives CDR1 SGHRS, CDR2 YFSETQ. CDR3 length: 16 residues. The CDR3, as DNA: TGCGCCAGCAGTGTGACCGGGACAGAGCCCTACAATGAGCAGTTCTTC. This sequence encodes CASSVTGTEPYNEQFF.

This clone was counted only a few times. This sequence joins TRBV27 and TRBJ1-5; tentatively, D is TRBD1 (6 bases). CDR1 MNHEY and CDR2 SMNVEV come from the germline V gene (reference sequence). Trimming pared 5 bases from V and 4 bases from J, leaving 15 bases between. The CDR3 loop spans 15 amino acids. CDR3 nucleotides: TGTGCCAGCAGTACCGGGACACACAGTAATCAGCCCCAGCATTTT. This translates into CASSTGTHSNQPQHF.

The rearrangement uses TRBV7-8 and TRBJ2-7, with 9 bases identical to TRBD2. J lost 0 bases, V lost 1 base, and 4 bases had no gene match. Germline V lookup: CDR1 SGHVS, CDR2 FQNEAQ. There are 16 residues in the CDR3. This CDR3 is CASSLGELAGSYEQYF. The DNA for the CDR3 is TGTGCCAGCAGCTTAGGTGAACTAGCGGGCTCCTACGAGCAGTACTTC.

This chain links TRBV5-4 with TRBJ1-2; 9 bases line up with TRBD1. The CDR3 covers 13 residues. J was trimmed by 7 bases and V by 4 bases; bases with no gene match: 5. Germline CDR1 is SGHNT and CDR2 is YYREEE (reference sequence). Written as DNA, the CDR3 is TGTGCCAGCAGCCAGGACAGGGGACGTGGCTACACCTTC. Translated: CASSQDRGRGYTF.

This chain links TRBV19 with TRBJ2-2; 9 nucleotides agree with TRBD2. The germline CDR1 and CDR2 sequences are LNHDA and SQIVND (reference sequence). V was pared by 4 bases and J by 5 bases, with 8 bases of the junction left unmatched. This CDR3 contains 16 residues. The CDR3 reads CASSTLAGEPTGELFF. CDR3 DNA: TGTGCCAGTAGTACTTTAGCGGGAGAGCCAACCGGGGAGCTGTTTTTT.

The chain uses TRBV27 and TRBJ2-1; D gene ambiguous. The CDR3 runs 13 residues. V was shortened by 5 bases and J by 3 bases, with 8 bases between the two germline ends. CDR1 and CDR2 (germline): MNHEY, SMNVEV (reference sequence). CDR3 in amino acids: CASSQKSYNEQFF. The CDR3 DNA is TGTGCCAGCAGTCAGAAGAGCTACAATGAGCAGTTCTTC.

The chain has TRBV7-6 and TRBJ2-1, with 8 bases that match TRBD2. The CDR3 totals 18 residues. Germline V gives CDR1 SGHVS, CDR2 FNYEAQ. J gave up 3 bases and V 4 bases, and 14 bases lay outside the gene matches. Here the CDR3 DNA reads TGTGCCAGCAGCTACAAAGCCCCCACTAGCGGTCACTACAATGAGCAGTTCTTC. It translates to CASSYKAPTSGHYNEQFF.

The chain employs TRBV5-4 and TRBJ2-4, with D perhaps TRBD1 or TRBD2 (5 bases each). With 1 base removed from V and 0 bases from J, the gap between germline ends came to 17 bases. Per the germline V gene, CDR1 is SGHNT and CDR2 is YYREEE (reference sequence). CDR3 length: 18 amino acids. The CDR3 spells CASSLLPVGARAKNIQYF. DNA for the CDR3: TGTGCCAGCAGCTTGCTACCTGTCGGGGCGAGAGCCAAAAACATTCAGTACTTC.

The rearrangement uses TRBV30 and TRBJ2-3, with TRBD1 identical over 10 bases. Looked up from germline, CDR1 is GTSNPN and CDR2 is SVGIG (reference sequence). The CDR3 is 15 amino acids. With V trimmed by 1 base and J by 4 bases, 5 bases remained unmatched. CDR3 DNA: TGTGCCTGGAGTGGTGGGACAGGGGTGGCAGATACGCAGTATTTT. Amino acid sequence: CAWSGGTGVADTQYF.

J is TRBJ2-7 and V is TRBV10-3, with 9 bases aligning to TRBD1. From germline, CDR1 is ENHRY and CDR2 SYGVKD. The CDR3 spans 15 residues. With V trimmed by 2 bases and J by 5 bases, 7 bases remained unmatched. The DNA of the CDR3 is TGTGCCATCAGTGAGACAAGGACAGGGGCCCACGAGCAGTACTTC. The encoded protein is CAISETRTGAHEQYF.

CDR3 protein: CASSYRDEQYF. The CDR3 region has the DNA TGTGCCAGCAGCTACCGGGACGAGCAGTACTTC. The V call is TRBV7-4, the J call TRBJ2-7; no definite D call. V gave up 4 bases and J gave up 5 bases, with 6 bases separating them. The germline V gene encodes CDR1 SGHVT and CDR2 SQSDAQ. The CDR3 runs 11 residues.

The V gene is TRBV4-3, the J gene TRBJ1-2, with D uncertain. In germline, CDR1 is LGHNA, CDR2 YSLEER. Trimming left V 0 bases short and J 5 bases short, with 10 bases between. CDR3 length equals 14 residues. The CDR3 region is CASSQERWNYGYTF. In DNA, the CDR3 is TGCGCCAGCAGCCAAGAGAGGTGGAATTATGGCTACACCTTC.

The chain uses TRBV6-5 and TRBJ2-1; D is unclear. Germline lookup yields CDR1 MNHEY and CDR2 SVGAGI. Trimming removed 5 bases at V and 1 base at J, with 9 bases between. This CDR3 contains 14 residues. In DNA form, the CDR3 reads TGTGCCAGCAGTATACAAACTTCCTACAATGAGCAGTTCTTC. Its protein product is CASSIQTSYNEQFF.

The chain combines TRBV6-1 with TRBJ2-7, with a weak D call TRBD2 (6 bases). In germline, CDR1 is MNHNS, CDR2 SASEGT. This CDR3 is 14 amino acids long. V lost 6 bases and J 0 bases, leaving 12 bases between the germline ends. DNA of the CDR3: TGTGCCAGCAGGGCGGGGCTGAGCTCCTACGAGCAGTACTTC. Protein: CASRAGLSSYEQYF.

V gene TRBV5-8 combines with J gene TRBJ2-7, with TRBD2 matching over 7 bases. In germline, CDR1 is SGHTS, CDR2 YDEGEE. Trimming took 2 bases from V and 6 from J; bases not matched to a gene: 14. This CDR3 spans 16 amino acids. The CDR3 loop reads CASSLTASGLLSEQYF. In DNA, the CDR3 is TGTGCCAGCAGCTTAACGGCTAGCGGACTTTTGAGCGAGCAGTACTTC.